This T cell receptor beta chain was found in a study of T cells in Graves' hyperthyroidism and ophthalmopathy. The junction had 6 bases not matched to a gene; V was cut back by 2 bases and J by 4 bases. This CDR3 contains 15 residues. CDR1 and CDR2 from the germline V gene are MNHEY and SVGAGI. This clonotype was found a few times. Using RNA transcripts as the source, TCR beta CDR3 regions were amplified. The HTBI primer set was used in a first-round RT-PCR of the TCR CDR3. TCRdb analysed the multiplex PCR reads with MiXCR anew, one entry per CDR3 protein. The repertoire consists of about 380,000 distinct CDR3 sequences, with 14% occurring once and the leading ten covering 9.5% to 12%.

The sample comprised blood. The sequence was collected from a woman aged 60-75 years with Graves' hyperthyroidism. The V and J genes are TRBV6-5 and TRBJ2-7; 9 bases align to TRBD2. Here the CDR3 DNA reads TGTGCCAGCAGTTACGAGGCGGGAGGGATATACGAGCAGTACTTC. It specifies CASSYEAGGIYEQYF.